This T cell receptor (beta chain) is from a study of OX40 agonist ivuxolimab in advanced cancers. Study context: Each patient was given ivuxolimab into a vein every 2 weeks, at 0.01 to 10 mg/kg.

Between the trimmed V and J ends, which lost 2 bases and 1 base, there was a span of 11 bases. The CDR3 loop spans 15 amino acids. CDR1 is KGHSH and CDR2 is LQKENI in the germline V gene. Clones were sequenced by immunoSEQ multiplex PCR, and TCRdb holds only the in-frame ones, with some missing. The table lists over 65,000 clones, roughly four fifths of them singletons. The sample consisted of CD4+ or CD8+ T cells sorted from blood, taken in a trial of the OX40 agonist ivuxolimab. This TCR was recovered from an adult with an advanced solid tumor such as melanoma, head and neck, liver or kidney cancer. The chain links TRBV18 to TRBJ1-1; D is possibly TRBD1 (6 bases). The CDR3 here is CASSPDQQGNTEAFF. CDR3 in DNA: TGTGCCAGCTCACCAGATCAACAGGGGAACACTGAAGCTTTCTTT. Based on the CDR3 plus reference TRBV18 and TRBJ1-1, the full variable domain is NAGVMQNPRHLVRRRGQEARLRCSPMKGHSHVYWYRQLPEEGLKFMVYLQKENIIDESGMPKERFSAEFPKEGPSILRIQQVVRGDSAAYFCASSPDQQGNTEAFFGQGTRLTVV.